The sample holds many counts of the clone carrying this T cell receptor (beta chain). This sample is part of a study of CD8+CD57+ T cells in acquired aplastic anemia. As for the study in general: Sorting CD4+ and CD8+ cells gave DNA averaging approximately 3 ug.

The study profiled TCR beta VDJ and CDR3 using genomic DNA as template. TCRdb re-called the reads with MiXCR, one entry per CDR3 protein. The data show 400,000 to 450,000 distinct CDR3 sequences, with around 68% seen just once and 3% to 5% held by the top ten. Germline V gene data show CDR1 as ENHRY and CDR2 as SYGVKD. The CDR3 contains 14 residues. Trimming pared 4 bases from V and 3 bases from J, leaving 12 bases between. The V call is TRBV10-3, the J call TRBJ1-1; a possible D gene is TRBD1 (6 bases). The sample consisted of sorted CD4+, CD8+, or CD8+CD57+ T cells (not recorded which) from PBMCs. The source of this sequence is a human donor in good health, serving as a control. This CDR3 is CAISGEGGDTEAFF. CDR3 coding DNA: TGTGCCATCAGTGGAGAGGGGGGAGACACTGAAGCTTTCTTT.